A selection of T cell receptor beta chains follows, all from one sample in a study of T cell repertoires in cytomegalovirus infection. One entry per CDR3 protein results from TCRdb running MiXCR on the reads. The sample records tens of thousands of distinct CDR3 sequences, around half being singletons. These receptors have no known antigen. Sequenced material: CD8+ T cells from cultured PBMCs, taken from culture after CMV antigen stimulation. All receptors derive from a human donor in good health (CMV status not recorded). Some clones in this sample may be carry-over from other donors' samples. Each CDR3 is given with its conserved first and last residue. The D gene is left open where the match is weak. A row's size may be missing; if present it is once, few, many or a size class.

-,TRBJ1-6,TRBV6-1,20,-,CASSEDPRGQVSSYNSPLHF,TGTGCCAGCAGTGAAGACCCCCGGGGGCAAGTGAGCTCCTATAATTCACCCCTCCACTTT
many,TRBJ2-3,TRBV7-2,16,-,CASSRPITPGTDTQYF,TGTGCCAGCAGCCGTCCCATAACACCAGGAACAGATACGCAGTATTTT
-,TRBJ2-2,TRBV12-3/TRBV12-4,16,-,CASSAPHGQPPGELFF,TGTGCCAGCAGTGCCCCTCACGGACAACCTCCCGGGGAGCTGTTTTTT
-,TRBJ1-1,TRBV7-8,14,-,CASSRGQWNTEAFF,TGTGCCAGCAGCCGTGGACAGTGGAACACTGAAGCTTTCTTT
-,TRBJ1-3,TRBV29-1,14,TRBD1,CSPRDRSPGNTIYF,TGCAGCCCCCGGGACAGGTCCCCTGGAAACACCATATATTTT
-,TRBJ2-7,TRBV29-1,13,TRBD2,CSVETSGRGEQYF,TGCAGCGTTGAAACCAGCGGGAGAGGCGAGCAGTACTTC
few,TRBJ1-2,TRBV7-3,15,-,CASSLIGALRDGYTF,TGTGCCAGCAGCTTAATTGGGGCCCTCAGGGACGGCTACACCTTC
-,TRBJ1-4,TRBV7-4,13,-,CASSSGTEEKLFF,TGTGCCAGCAGCTCTGGAACCGAGGAAAAACTGTTTTTT
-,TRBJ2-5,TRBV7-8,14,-,CASSPLTIQETQYF,TGTGCCAGCAGCCCTTTGACGATACAAGAGACCCAGTACTTC
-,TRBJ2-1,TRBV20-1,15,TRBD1,CSARDRGDRGAEQFF,TGCAGTGCTAGAGATCGGGGGGACAGGGGGGCTGAGCAGTTCTTC
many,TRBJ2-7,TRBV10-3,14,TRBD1,CAIREDRGIYEQYF,TGTGCCATCAGGGAAGACAGGGGCATCTACGAGCAGTACTTC
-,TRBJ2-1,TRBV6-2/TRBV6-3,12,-,CASSYLDNEQFF,TGTGCCAGCAGTTACCTGGACAATGAGCAGTTCTTC
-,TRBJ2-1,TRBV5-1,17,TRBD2,CASSPGSSAGDYNEQFF,TGCGCCAGCAGCCCCGGCTCTTCAGCGGGGGATTACAATGAGCAGTTCTTC
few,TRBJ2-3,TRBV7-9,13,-,CASSLGSTDTQYF,TGTGCCAGCAGCTTAGGGAGCACAGATACGCAGTATTTT
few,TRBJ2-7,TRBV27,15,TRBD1,CASSLGQAASYEQYF,TGTGCCAGCAGTTTAGGACAGGCCGCCTCCTACGAGCAGTACTTC
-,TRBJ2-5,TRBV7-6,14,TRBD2,CASGTSGIQETQYF,TGTGCCAGCGGGACTAGCGGGATTCAAGAGACCCAGTACTTC
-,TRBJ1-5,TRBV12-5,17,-,CASGLLGPGFSNQPQHF,TGTGCTAGTGGTTTGTTGGGTCCGGGTTTTAGCAATCAGCCCCAGCATTTT
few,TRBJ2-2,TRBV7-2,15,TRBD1,CASSLGTGYTGELFF,TGTGCCAGCAGCCTAGGGACAGGCTACACCGGGGAGCTGTTTTTT
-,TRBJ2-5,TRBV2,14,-,CASKSRGSAETQYF,TGTGCCAGCAAGAGCCGCGGGTCAGCAGAGACCCAGTACTTC
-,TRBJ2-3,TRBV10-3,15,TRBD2,CAVSSTSGNLDTQYF,TGTGCCGTCAGCTCGACTAGCGGGAATTTAGATACGCAGTATTTT
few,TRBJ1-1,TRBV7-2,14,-,CASSLGGVNTEAFF,TGTGCCAGCAGCTTGGGAGGGGTGAACACTGAAGCTTTCTTT
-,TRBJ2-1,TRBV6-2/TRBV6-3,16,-,CASKSASARSYNEQFF,TGTGCCAGCAAGTCGGCCAGCGCCCGCTCCTACAATGAGCAGTTCTTC
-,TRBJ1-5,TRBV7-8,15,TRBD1,CASSLGDRGYQPQHF,TGTGCCAGCAGCTTAGGGGACAGGGGGTATCAGCCTCAGCATTTT
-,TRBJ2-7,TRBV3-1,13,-,CASSQEGYYEQYF,TGTGCCAGCAGCCAAGAGGGGTACTACGAGCAGTACTTC
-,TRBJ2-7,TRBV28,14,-,CASSSGLFPGEQYF,TGTGCCAGCAGTTCGGGACTTTTCCCAGGCGAGCAGTACTTC
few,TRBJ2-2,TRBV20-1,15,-,CSDGFVCTNTGELFF,TGCAGTGACGGGTTCGTTTGCACGAACACCGGGGAGCTGTTTTTT
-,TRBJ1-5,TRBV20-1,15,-,CSARVPVQGNQPQHF,TGCAGTGCTAGAGTCCCTGTCCAGGGGAATCAGCCCCAGCATTTT
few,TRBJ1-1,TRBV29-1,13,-,CSVGSGRVTEAFF,TGCAGCGTTGGGTCAGGCAGGGTGACTGAAGCTTTCTTT
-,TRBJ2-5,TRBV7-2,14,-,CASSPFAGKETQYF,TGTGCCAGCAGCCCGTTTGCGGGAAAAGAGACCCAGTACTTC
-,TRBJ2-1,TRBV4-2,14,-,CASSQTSRFNEQFF,TGTGCCAGCAGCCAAACGTCTAGATTCAATGAGCAGTTCTTC
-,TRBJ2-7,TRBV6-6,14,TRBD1,CASLRSGQVNEQYF,TGTGCCAGCCTGCGATCGGGACAGGTGAACGAGCAGTACTTC
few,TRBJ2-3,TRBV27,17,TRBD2,CASSLNGLAGYMDTQYF,TGTGCCAGCAGTCTCAACGGACTAGCGGGGTACATGGATACGCAGTATTTT
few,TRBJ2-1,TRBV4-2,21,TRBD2,CASSQYYSGLAGTYSYNEQFF,TGTGCCAGCAGCCAATATTACTCGGGACTAGCGGGCACCTACTCCTACAATGAGCAGTTCTTC
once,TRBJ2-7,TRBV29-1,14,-,CSVDGGSTTYEQYF,TGCAGCGTTGATGGTGGGAGTACCACATACGAGCAGTACTTC